The 31 T cell receptor beta chains below come from one sample, sequenced in a study of cytomegalovirus exposure and HLA in healthy donors. Clones were read by immunoSEQ multiplex PCR, and TCRdb kept only the in-frame ones, dropping some. The table shows about 120,000 clones, with 70% to 90% occurring only once. Sequencing was done on a sample of PBMCs. All receptors come from a woman in her twenties or thirties in good health and CMV-seronegative.

This clone has just one count. This chain joins TRBV14 and TRBJ2-5; tentatively, D is TRBD2 (6 bases). Germline V gives CDR1 SGHDN, CDR2 FVKESK. V lost 6 bases and J lost 3, with 20 bases in between. This CDR3 contains 16 residues. CDR3 amino acids: CASSPRMAGWEETQYF. Here the CDR3 DNA reads TGTGCCAGCAGTCCAAGAATGGCGGGGTGGGAAGAGACCCAGTACTTC.

This clone has just a few counts. CDR3 DNA sequence: TGTGCCAGCTCACCCGCGGCTGCTGAAGCTTTCTTT. The encoded protein is CASSPAAAEAFF. V gene TRBV18 combines with J gene TRBJ1-1, with no clear D. Trimming cost V 3 bases and J 6 bases, with 8 bases left between them. The CDR3 has 12 amino acids. In germline, CDR1 is KGHSH, CDR2 LQKENI.

This chain joins TRBV7-2 and TRBJ2-5, with TRBD2 matching 7 bases. After removal of 5 bases from V and 0 bases from J, the junction contained 9 bases not matched to a gene. Germline lookup yields CDR1 SGHTA and CDR2 FQGNSA. The CDR3 spans 16 residues. CDR3 nucleotides: TGTGCCAGCAGCGTATGGGAAGCGGGGTACCAAGAGACCCAGTACTTC. Residues: CASSVWEAGYQETQYF.

The V gene is TRBV5-5, the J gene TRBJ2-2; 8 positions agree with TRBD1. The CDR3 runs 14 residues. Germline V gives CDR1 SGHKS, CDR2 YYEKEE (reference sequence). The V segment lost 4 bases and the J segment 9 bases; nucleotides outside the gene matches: 8. CDR3 region: CASSLGTGDRELFF. CDR3 sequence (DNA): TGTGCCAGCAGCCTTGGGACAGGTGACCGGGAGCTGTTTTTT.

V gene TRBV14 combines with J gene TRBJ1-6, with TRBD1 identical over 8 bases. Unmatched junction bases numbered 5, after V lost 3 bases and J lost 7 bases. This CDR3 contains 15 residues. CDR1 is SGHDN, CDR2 FVKESK, per germline. The CDR3 protein is CASSQVRGPNSPLHF. For the CDR3, the DNA is TGTGCCAGCAGCCAGGTCAGGGGGCCGAATTCACCCCTCCACTTT.

The V call is TRBV9, the J call TRBJ1-2; the D gene is possibly TRBD1 (5 bases). With 4 bases removed from V and 4 bases from J, the gap between germline ends came to 14 bases. The length of the CDR3 is 14 residues. Germline CDR1 SGDLS, CDR2 YYNGEE. CDR3 amino acids: CASSTRQNTYGYTF. The DNA for the CDR3 is TGTGCCAGCAGCACCCGACAGAATACCTATGGCTACACCTTC.

The J gene is TRBJ1-1, the V gene TRBV5-1; D unresolved. V was clipped by 1 base and J by 3 bases, with 13 bases between them. This CDR3 is 15 amino acids long. Germline V gene data show CDR1 as SGHRS and CDR2 as YFSETQ. CDR3 loop: CASSLYFGSDTEAFF. The CDR3 nucleotides are TGCGCCAGCAGCTTGTATTTTGGTAGTGACACTGAAGCTTTCTTT.

This clone turned up a few times. The CDR3 region is CASSESGGPYEQYF. CDR3 DNA: TGCGCCAGCAGTGAGTCTGGCGGCCCCTACGAGCAGTACTTC. The chain uses TRBV10-2 and TRBJ2-7, with no clear D. The CDR3 length is 14 residues. CDR1 is WSHSY and CDR2 is SAAADI in the germline V gene. Trimming left V 0 bases short and J 2 bases short, with 8 bases between.

This clone has a handful of counts. The chain recombines TRBV7-2 with TRBJ1-4; 9 nucleotides align to TRBD1. CDR1 and CDR2 (germline): SGHTA, FQGNSA. The CDR3 sequence is 15 residues long. The trim removed 1 base at V and 7 bases at J, leaving 4 bases unmatched. The CDR3 sequence: CASSLGLDRGEKLFF. DNA of the CDR3: TGTGCCAGCAGCTTAGGACTGGACAGGGGTGAAAAACTGTTTTTT.

The rearrangement links TRBV27 to TRBJ2-7; unclear D gene. V was clipped by 4 bases and J by 0 bases, with 10 bases between them. The CDR3 spans 14 residues. The V gene's germline CDR1 is MNHEY and CDR2 SMNVEV (reference sequence). The CDR3 here is CASSSRSSSYEQYF. DNA of the CDR3: TGTGCCAGCAGTTCTCGGAGCAGCTCCTACGAGCAGTACTTC.

The J gene is TRBJ2-6, the V gene TRBV27, with a weak D call TRBD1 (5 bases). This CDR3 is built from 15 residues. V lost 2 bases and J 7 bases, leaving 12 bases between the germline ends. Germline V CDR1 and CDR2: MNHEY, SMNVEV (reference sequence). CDR3 loop: CASSLRGVGANVLTF. CDR3 in DNA: TGTGCCAGCAGTTTAAGGGGTGTGGGCGCCAACGTCCTGACTTTC.

The CDR3 coding sequence is TGTGCCACCTCGACAGGCTCCTACAATGAGCAGTTCTTC. Its translation: CATSTGSYNEQFF. This rearrangement joins TRBV7-8 to TRBJ2-1; a possible D gene is TRBD1 (6 bases). The CDR3 sequence is 13 residues long. Germline V CDR1 and CDR2: SGHVS, FQNEAQ. V lost 10 bases to trimming and J lost 0 bases, with 10 bases between them. Drawing the rest from reference TRBV7-8 and TRBJ2-1, the complete variable domain is GAGVSQSPRYKVAKRGQDVALRCDPISGHVSLFWYQQALGQGPEFLTYFQNEAQLDKSGLPSDRFFAERPEGSVSTLKIQRTQQEDSAVYLCATSTGSYNEQFFGPGTRLTVL.

This clone was seen more than once but under ten times. This chain links TRBV5-1 with TRBJ2-7; weak D call: TRBD1 (6 bases). The length of the CDR3 is 16 residues. Looked up from germline, CDR1 is SGHRS and CDR2 is YFSETQ. Trimming cost V 1 base and J 0 bases, with 14 bases left between them. The CDR3 reads CASSLSPGASSYEQYF. The DNA for the CDR3 is TGCGCCAGCAGCTTGTCTCCAGGGGCATCCTCCTACGAGCAGTACTTC. Variable domain in full (rest from reference TRBV5-1 and TRBJ2-7): KAGVTQTPRYLIKTRGQQVTLSCSPISGHRSVSWYQQTPGQGLQFLFEYFSETQRNKGNFPGRFSGRQFSNSRSEMNVSTLELGDSALYLCASSLSPGASSYEQYFGPGTRLTVT.

The genes are TRBV6-1 and TRBJ2-3, with 7 bases matching TRBD2. Per the germline V gene, CDR1 is MNHNS and CDR2 is SASEGT. The CDR3 is 16 residues long. V gave up 2 bases and J gave up 1 base; unmatched junction bases: 6. CDR3 loop: CASSERTSLRTDTQYF. The CDR3, as DNA: TGTGCCAGCAGTGAACGGACTAGTCTGCGCACAGATACGCAGTATTTT.

This chain links TRBV19 with TRBJ1-5; weak D call: TRBD1 (5 bases). The CDR3 length is 15 residues. Germline V lookup: CDR1 LNHDA, CDR2 SQIVND (reference sequence). Between the trimmed V and J ends, which lost 1 base and 7 bases, there was a span of 14 bases. The CDR3 sequence is CASSIGGPGLQPQHF. The CDR3 nucleotides read TGTGCCAGTAGTATAGGTGGGCCGGGACTACAGCCCCAGCATTTT.

The chain couples TRBV5-1 to TRBJ2-7; maybe TRBD2 (6 bases). The germline V gene encodes CDR1 SGHRS and CDR2 YFSETQ. V lost 5 bases and J 0 bases, leaving 9 bases between the germline ends. CDR3 size: 13 residues. Here the CDR3 reads CASRTGASYEQYF. The CDR3 bases are TGCGCCAGCAGGACGGGAGCCTCCTACGAGCAGTACTTC. Looking up the rest from reference TRBV5-1 and TRBJ2-7 gives the full variable domain: KAGVTQTPRYLIKTRGQQVTLSCSPISGHRSVSWYQQTPGQGLQFLFEYFSETQRNKGNFPGRFSGRQFSNSRSEMNVSTLELGDSALYLCASRTGASYEQYFGPGTRLTVT.

The chain recombines TRBV4-1 with TRBJ2-3; TRBD2 agrees at 11 bases. In germline, CDR1 is MGHRA, CDR2 YSYEKL. Unmatched junction bases numbered 10, after V lost 3 bases and J lost 2 bases. There are 18 residues in the CDR3. CDR3 protein: CASSQGTVAGGPTDTQYF. CDR3 DNA sequence: TGCGCCAGCAGCCAGGGGACTGTAGCGGGGGGGCCCACAGATACGCAGTATTTT.

The rearrangement uses TRBV9 and TRBJ1-2; 7 bases fit TRBD1. The CDR3 is made up of 14 amino acids. Germline CDR1 is SGDLS and CDR2 is YYNGEE. V shed 0 bases, J shed 6 bases, and the junction held 5 bases outside the gene matches. The CDR3 protein is CASSVEGQPHGYTF. The CDR3 nucleotides are TGTGCCAGCAGCGTAGAGGGACAGCCGCATGGCTACACCTTC.

The chain has TRBV30 and TRBJ1-2, with D possibly matching TRBD1 (6 bases). The CDR3 has 14 residues. V lost 2 bases and J lost 1, with 11 bases in between. From germline, CDR1 is GTSNPN and CDR2 SVGIG (reference sequence). The chain's CDR3 is CAWSRMDSNYGYTF. In DNA form, the CDR3 reads TGTGCCTGGAGTCGAATGGACAGTAACTATGGCTACACCTTC.

V gene TRBV29-1 combines with J gene TRBJ2-5; unclear D gene. Trimming took 6 bases from V and 5 from J, leaving 16 bases between them. The CDR3 has 13 residues. The V gene's germline CDR1 is SQVTM and CDR2 ANQGSEA. CDR3 nucleotide sequence: TGCAGCGTCTCGTTTACAGCTGCGGAGACCCAGTACTTC. Protein product: CSVSFTAAETQYF.

The CDR3 region has the DNA TGTGCCAGCAGCTTGGTAGGGGATCCGGATACGCAGTATTTT. Protein: CASSLVGDPDTQYF. The genes are TRBV5-4 and TRBJ2-3; D perhaps matches TRBD1 (5 bases). The germline V gene encodes CDR1 SGHNT and CDR2 YYREEE (reference sequence). The CDR3 runs 14 residues. V lost 0 bases to trimming and J lost 6 bases, with 11 bases between them.

The chain carries TRBV10-3 and TRBJ1-5; the D gene is possibly TRBD1 (5 bases). This CDR3 is built from 16 residues. Germline V CDR1 and CDR2: ENHRY, SYGVKD. V was pared by 3 bases and J by 0 bases, with 12 bases between. CDR3 nucleotides: TGTGCCATCAGTGAAGGTAGGGGAAATAGCAATCAGCCCCAGCATTTT. Its translation: CAISEGRGNSNQPQHF.

J is TRBJ2-2 and V is TRBV30; D is possibly TRBD2 (6 bases). Germline assignment: CDR1 GTSNPN and CDR2 SVGIG (reference sequence). The CDR3 extends over 15 amino acids. Trimming left V 6 bases short and J 1 base short, with 15 bases between. Written as DNA, the CDR3 is TGTGCCTGTTTGGGAGGCTTTCGGAACACCGGGGAGCTGTTTTTT. This translates into CACLGGFRNTGELFF.

The chain is built from TRBV30 and TRBJ2-4; 9 nucleotides line up with TRBD1. This CDR3 has 13 residues. In germline, CDR1 is GTSNPN, CDR2 SVGIG (reference sequence). V gave up 6 bases and J gave up 6 bases; unmatched junction bases: 6. The CDR3 region is CACQTGGLNIQYF. The CDR3 coding sequence is TGTGCCTGCCAAACAGGGGGCTTAAACATTCAGTACTTC.

The V and J genes are TRBV4-1 and TRBJ1-1, with 7 nucleotides matching TRBD1. The germline V gene encodes CDR1 MGHRA and CDR2 YSYEKL. CDR3 size: 15 residues. Trimming removed 4 bases from V and 1 base from J; junction bases left unmatched: 6. In DNA, the CDR3 is TGCGCCAGCAGCCTACGGGGGACAGAGAACACTGAAGCTTTCTTT. It codes for CASSLRGTENTEAFF.

The J gene is TRBJ2-7, the V gene TRBV6-1; 10 bases are a match to TRBD2. The CDR3 sequence is 14 residues long. The V segment lost 5 bases and the J segment 2 bases; nucleotides outside the gene matches: 3. Germline V lookup: CDR1 MNHNS, CDR2 SASEGT. The DNA for the CDR3 is TGTGCCAGCAGTCTTAGCGGGGGGACCTACGAGCAGTACTTC. This sequence encodes CASSLSGGTYEQYF.

This clone came up once. The J gene is TRBJ1-2, the V gene TRBV11-3; 12 bases align to TRBD1. The CDR3 totals 15 residues. CDR1 SGHNT and CDR2 YENEEA come from the germline V gene. Losses at the gene ends were 4 bases for V and 4 bases for J; bases not matched to a gene: 4. The CDR3 DNA reads as TGTGCCAGCAGCTCCGGGACAGGGGGCGGCTATGGCTACACCTTC. Protein sequence: CASSSGTGGGYGYTF.

This sequence joins TRBV6-6 and TRBJ2-7; TRBD1 matches at 9 bases. The V gene end was trimmed by 2 bases and the J gene end by 0 bases; junction bases not matched to a gene: 2. Germline loops: CDR1 MNHNY, CDR2 SVGAGI (reference sequence). This CDR3 is 15 amino acids long. The DNA of the CDR3 is TGTGCCAGCAGTTACACAGGGGGCAGCTCCTACGAGCAGTACTTC. It codes for CASSYTGGSSYEQYF.

This chain connects TRBV7-9 to TRBJ2-7; 9 bases match TRBD1. V dropped 1 base and J dropped 3; count of bases not matched to a gene: 7. Germline CDR1 is SEHNR and CDR2 is FQNEAQ (reference sequence). The CDR3 is made up of 16 amino acids. The CDR3 loop reads CASSLGGQGIYYEQYF. The CDR3 bases are TGTGCCAGCAGCTTAGGGGGACAGGGAATTTACTACGAGCAGTACTTC.

In the case of this clone: In the same sample, other DNA sequences code for this CDR3. V gene TRBV4-1 combines with J gene TRBJ2-7; 8 bases match TRBD2. The germline gives CDR1 MGHRA, CDR2 YSYEKL. Unmatched junction bases numbered 3, after V lost 3 bases and J lost 2 bases. This CDR3 has 14 amino acids. The CDR3 protein is CASSQAGGPYEQYF. In DNA, the CDR3 is TGCGCCAGCAGCCAGGCGGGGGGTCCCTACGAGCAGTACTTC.

Here the CDR3 reads CASPRGSYEQYF. Here the CDR3 DNA reads TGTGCCAGCCCCCGGGGGTCCTACGAGCAGTACTTC. The V and J genes are TRBV25-1 and TRBJ2-7; possibly TRBD2 for D (6 bases). This CDR3 has 12 amino acids. Germline CDR1 reads MGHDK; CDR2 reads SYGVNS. Trimming stripped 8 bases from V and 1 base from J, with 9 bases between.